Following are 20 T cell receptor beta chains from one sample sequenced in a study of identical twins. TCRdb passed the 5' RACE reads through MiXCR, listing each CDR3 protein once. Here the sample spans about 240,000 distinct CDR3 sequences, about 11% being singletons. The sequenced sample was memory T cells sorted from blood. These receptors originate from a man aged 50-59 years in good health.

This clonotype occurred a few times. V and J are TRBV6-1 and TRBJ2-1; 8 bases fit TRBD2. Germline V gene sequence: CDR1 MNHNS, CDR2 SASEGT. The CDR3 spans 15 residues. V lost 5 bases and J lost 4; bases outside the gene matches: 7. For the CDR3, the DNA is TGTGCCAGCAGTCCAAGTGCGGGGGGTTACAATGAGCAGTTCTTC. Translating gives CASSPSAGGYNEQFF.

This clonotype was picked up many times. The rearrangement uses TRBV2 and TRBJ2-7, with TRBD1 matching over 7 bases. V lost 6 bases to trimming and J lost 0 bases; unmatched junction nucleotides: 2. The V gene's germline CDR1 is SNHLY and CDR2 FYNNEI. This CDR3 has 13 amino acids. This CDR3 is CASSDRASYEQYF. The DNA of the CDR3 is TGTGCCAGCAGCGACAGGGCCTCCTACGAGCAGTACTTC.

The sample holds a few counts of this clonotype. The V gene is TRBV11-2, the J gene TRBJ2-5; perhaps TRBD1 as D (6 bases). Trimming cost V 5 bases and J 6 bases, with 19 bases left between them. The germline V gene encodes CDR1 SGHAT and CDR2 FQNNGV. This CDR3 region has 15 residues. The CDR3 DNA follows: TGTGCCAGCAGCCAATACGGGGCAGGGGCGCAGACCCAGTACTTC. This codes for CASSQYGAGAQTQYF.

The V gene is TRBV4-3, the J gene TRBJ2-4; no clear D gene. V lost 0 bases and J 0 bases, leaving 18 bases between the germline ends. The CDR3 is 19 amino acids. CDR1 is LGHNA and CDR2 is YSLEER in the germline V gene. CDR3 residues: CASSQDIFVETLAKNIQYF. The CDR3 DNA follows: TGCGCCAGCAGCCAAGACATCTTTGTGGAAACGCTAGCCAAAAACATTCAGTACTTC.

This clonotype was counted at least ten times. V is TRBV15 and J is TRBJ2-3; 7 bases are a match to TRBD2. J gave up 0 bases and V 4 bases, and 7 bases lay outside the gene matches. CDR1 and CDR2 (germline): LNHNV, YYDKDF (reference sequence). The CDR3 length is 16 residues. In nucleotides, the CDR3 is TGTGCCACCAGCATGTTCTTGGGAGGGAGCACAGATACGCAGTATTTT. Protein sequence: CATSMFLGGSTDTQYF.

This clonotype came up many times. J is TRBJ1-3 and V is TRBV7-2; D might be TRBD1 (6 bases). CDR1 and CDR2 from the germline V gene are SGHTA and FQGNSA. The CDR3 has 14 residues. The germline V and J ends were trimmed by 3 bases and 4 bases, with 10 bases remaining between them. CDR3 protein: CASSFTGNGNTIYF. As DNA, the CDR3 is TGTGCCAGCAGCTTCACAGGGAACGGAAACACCATATATTTT.

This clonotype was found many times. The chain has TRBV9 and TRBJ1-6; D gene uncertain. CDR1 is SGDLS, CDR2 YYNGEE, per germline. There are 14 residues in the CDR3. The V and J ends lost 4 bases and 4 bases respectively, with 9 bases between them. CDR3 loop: CASSFATYNSPLHF. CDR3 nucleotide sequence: TGTGCCAGCAGCTTCGCGACATATAATTCACCCCTCCACTTT.

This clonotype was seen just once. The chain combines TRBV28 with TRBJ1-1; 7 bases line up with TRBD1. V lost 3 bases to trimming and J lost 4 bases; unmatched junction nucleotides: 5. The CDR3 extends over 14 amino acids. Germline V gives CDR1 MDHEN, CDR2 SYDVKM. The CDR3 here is CASSLTGLITEAFF. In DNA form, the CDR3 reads TGTGCCAGCAGTTTGACAGGGTTGATCACTGAAGCTTTCTTT. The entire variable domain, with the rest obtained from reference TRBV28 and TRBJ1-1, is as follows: DVKVTQSSRYLVKRTGEKVFLECVQDMDHENMFWYRQDPGLGLRLIYFSYDVKMKEKGDIPEGYSVSREKKERFSLILESASTNQTSMYLCASSLTGLITEAFFGQGTRLTVV.

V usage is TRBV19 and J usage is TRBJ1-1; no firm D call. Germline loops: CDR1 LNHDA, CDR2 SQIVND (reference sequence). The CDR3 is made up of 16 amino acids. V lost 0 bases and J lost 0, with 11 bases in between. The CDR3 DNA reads TGTGCCAGTAGTATAGACCCGGGAACCATGAACACTGAAGCTTTCTTT. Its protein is CASSIDPGTMNTEAFF.

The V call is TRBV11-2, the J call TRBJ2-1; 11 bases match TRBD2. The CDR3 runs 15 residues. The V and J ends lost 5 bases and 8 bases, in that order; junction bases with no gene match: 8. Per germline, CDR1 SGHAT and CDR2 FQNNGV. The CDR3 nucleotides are TGTGCCAGCAGCGGAGCTAGCGGGGGGCCGGATGAGCAGTTCTTC. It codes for CASSGASGGPDEQFF.

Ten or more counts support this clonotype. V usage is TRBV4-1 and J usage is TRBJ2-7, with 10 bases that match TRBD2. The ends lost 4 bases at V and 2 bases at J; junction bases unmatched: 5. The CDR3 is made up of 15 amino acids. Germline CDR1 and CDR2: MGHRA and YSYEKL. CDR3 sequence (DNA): TGCGCCAGCAGCCGATCTAGCGGGGGCCCCTACGAGCAGTACTTC. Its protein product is CASSRSSGGPYEQYF.

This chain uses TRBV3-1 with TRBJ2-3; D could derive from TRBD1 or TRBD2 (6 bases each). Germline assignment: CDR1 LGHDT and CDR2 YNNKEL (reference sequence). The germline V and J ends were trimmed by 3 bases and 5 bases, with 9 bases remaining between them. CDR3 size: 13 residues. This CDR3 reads CASSQGGRDTQYF. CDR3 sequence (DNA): TGTGCCAGCAGCCAGGGGGGCAGAGATACGCAGTATTTT.

CDR3 protein: CASTSQPGDTQYF. The DNA of the CDR3 is TGCGCCAGCACCTCCCAACCAGGAGATACGCAGTATTTT. The chain couples TRBV5-1 to TRBJ2-3; D call uncertain. The germline gives CDR1 SGHRS, CDR2 YFSETQ. V was clipped by 6 bases and J by 5 bases, with 13 bases between them. The CDR3 consists of 13 residues.

CDR3 protein: CASSYSPGQGGEKLFF. The CDR3 DNA reads TGTGCCAGCAGTTATTCTCCGGGACAGGGAGGTGAAAAACTGTTTTTT. J is TRBJ1-4 and V is TRBV28, with TRBD1 matching over 9 bases. Germline CDR1 and CDR2: MDHEN and SYDVKM. This CDR3 has 16 amino acids. The V and J ends lost 4 bases and 7 bases, in that order; junction bases with no gene match: 10.

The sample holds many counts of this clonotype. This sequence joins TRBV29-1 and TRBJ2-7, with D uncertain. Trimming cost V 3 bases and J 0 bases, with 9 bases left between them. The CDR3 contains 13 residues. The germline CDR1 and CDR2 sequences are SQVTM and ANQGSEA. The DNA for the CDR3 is TGCAGCGTTGAGACGGAATACTCCTACGAGCAGTACTTC. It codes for CSVETEYSYEQYF.

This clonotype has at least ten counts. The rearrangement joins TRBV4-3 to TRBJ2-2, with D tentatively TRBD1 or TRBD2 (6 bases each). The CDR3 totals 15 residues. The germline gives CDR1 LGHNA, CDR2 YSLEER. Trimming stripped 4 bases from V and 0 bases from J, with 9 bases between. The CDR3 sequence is CASSRGTTNTGELFF. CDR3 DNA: TGCGCCAGCAGCCGCGGGACAACGAACACCGGGGAGCTGTTTTTT.

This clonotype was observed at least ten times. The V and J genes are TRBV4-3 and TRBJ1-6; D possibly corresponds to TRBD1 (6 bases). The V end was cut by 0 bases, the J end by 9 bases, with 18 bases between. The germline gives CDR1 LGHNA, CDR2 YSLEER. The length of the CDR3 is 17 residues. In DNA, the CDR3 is TGCGCCAGCAGCCAAGATCTCAACAACAGGGTTGTTTCACCCCTCCACTTT. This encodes CASSQDLNNRVVSPLHF.

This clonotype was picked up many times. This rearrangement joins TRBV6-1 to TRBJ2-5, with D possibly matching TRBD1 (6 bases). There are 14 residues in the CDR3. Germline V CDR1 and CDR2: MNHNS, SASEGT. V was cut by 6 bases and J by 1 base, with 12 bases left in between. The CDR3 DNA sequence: TGTGCCAGCAGACAGGGACGGCCCCAAGAGACCCAGTACTTC. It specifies CASRQGRPQETQYF.

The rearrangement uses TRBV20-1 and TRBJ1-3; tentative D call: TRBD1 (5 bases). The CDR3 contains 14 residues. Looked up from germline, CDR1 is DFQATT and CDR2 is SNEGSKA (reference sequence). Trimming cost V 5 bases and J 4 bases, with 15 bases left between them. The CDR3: CSARAGEGGNTIYF. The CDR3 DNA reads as TGCAGTGCTCGGGCCGGGGAGGGGGGAAACACCATATATTTT.

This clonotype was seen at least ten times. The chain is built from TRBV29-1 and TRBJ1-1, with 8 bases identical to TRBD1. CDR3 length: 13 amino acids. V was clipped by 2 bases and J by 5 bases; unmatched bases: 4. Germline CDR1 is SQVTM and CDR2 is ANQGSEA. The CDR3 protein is CSVEWTGRTEAFF. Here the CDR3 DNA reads TGCAGCGTTGAATGGACAGGGAGGACTGAAGCTTTCTTT.